This T cell receptor (beta chain) stems from a study of CD8 T cells in Susac syndrome. Broader study findings: As the study acknowledged, the number of individuals in its TCR sequencing and HLA analysis was relatively small.

The RNA, about 0.5 to 1 ug, was put through reverse transcription using random hexamers. The CDR3 of TCR beta was amplified by immunoSEQ multiplex PCR across 54 Vbeta and 13 Jbeta. Using its own MiXCR run on the immunoSEQ multiplex PCR reads, TCRdb lists one record per CDR3 protein. The top ten clones hold 0.095% to 0.12% of a sample with 150,000 to 200,000 distinct CDR3 sequences, 90% to 95% of them seen once. Germline assignment: CDR1 LGHDT and CDR2 YNNKEL (reference sequence). V lost 0 bases, J lost 1 base, and 18 bases lay in between. The CDR3 is 18 amino acids. Details on this clonotype: Its cognate antigen is unknown.

Sequencing of TCR beta was undertaken in CD8+ and CD4+ T cells derived from blood. This chain uses TRBV3-1 with TRBJ1-2; D remains ambiguous. The material sequenced was CD4+ T cells from PBMCs. This sequence was found in a human donor in good health. The CDR3 loop is CASSQDHATLRDNYGYTF. The CDR3 coding sequence is TGTGCCAGCAGCCAAGACCATGCGACGCTACGCGATAACTATGGCTACACCTTC.